Following are 6 T cell receptor beta chains from one sample sequenced in a study of T cells expressing NK-cell markers. Reanalyzing the 5' RACE reads, TCRdb keeps one entry per CDR3 protein, without DNA. This sample carries roughly 380,000 distinct CDR3 sequences, with around 4.9% going to the ten biggest clones. The specimen was blood T cells: a sorted CD56 or NKG2C T cell subset, CD4+ or CD8+ T cells, or bulk PBMC T cells (not recorded which). These receptors were obtained from a man aged 18-70 years in good health.

The chain carries TRBV3-1 and TRBJ2-3; lacking DNA, the TRBD2 call made by TCRdb goes unchecked. Germline CDR1 LGHDT, CDR2 YNNKEL (reference sequence). CDR3 length: 17 residues. This CDR3 reads CASSQDGTSGAGYTQYF.

The chain links TRBV5-1 to TRBJ1-2; with no DNA, the TCRdb D assignment of TRBD1 cannot be verified. The V gene's germline CDR1 is SGHRS and CDR2 YFSETQ. This CDR3 has 14 residues. The CDR3 sequence is CASSNRYRVNGYTF.

The V gene is TRBV20-1, the J gene TRBJ1-2; TCRdb proposes TRBD1, but this gene call is untestable without DNA. Germline CDR1 reads DFQATT; CDR2 reads SNEGSKA (reference sequence). CDR3 length: 12 residues. The CDR3 spells CSVNRGSYGYTF.

V and J are TRBV3-1 and TRBJ1-1; no DNA is available, so the TRBD1 call from TCRdb remains unchecked. Germline CDR1 and CDR2: LGHDT and YNNKEL (reference sequence). This CDR3 contains 12 residues. CDR3 sequence: CASSNRVAEAFF.

V and J are TRBV20-1 and TRBJ1-5. The CDR3 is made up of 13 amino acids. Germline V CDR1 and CDR2: DFQATT, SNEGSKA (reference sequence). CDR3 sequence: CSARDQGFAAQHF.

CDR3 region: CASSPEGTVSTDTQYF. This rearrangement joins TRBV12-3 or TRBV12-4 to TRBJ2-3; as DNA is missing, the TRBD1 call by TCRdb cannot be tested. The CDR3 spans 16 residues.